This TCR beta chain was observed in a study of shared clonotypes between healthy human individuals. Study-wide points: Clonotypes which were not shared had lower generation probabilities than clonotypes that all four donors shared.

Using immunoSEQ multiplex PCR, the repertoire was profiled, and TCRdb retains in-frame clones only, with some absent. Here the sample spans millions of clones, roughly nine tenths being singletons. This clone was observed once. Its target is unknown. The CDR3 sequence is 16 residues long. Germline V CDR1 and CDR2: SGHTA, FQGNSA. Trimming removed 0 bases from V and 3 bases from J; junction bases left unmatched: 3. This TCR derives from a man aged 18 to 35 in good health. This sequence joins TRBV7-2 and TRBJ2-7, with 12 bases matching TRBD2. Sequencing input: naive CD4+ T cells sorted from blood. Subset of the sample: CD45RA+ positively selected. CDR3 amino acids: CASSLAASGGDYEQYF. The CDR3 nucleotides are TGTGCCAGCAGCTTAGCAGCTAGCGGGGGGGACTACGAGCAGTACTTC.